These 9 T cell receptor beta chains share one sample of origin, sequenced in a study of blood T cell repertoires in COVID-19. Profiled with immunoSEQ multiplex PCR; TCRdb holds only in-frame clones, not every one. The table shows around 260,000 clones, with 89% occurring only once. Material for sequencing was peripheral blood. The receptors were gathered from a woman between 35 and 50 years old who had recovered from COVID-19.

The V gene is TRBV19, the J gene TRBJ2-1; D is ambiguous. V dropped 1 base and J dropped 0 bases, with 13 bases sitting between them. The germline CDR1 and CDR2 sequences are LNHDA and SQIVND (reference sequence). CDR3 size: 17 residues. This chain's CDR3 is CASSIVWAQTSYNEQFF. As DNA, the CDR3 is TGTGCCAGTAGTATAGTCTGGGCACAAACCTCCTACAATGAGCAGTTCTTC.

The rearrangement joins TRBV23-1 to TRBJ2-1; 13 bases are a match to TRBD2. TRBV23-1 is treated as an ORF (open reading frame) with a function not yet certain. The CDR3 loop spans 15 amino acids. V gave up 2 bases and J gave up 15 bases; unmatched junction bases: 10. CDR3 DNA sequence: TGCGCCAGCAGTCAAGGGACTAGCGGGAATGCGTCAGGGTTCTTC. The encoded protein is CASSQGTSGNASGFF.

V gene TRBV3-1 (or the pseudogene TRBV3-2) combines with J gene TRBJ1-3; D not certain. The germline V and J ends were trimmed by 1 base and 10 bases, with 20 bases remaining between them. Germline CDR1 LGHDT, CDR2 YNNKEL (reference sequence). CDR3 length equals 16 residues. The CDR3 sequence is CASSQGRESWKETIYF. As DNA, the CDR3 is TGTGCCAGCAGCCAAGGGAGGGAGAGTTGGAAAGAGACCATATATTTT.

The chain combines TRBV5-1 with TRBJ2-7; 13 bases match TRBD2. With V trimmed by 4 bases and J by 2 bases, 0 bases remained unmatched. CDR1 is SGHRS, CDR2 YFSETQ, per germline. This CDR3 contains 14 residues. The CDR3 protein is CASSGTSGTYEQYF. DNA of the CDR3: TGCGCCAGCAGCGGGACTAGCGGGACCTACGAGCAGTACTTC.

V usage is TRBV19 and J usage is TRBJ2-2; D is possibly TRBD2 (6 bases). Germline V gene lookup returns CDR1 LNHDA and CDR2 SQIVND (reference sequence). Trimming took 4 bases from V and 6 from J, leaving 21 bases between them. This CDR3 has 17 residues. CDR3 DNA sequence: TGTGCCAGTAGTAAAGCCCCCGGGACTCATTTCGCCGGGGAGCTGTTTTTT. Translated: CASSKAPGTHFAGELFF.

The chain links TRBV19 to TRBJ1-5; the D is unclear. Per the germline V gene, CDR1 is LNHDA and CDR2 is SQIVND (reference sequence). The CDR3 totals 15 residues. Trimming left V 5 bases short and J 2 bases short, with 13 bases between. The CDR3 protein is CASSAYPSRNQPQHF. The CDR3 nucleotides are TGTGCCAGTAGTGCCTATCCTTCTCGCAATCAGCCCCAGCATTTT.

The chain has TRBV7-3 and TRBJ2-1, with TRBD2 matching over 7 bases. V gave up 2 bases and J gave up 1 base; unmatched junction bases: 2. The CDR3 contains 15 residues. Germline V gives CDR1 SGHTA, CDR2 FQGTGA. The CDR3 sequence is CASSLAGVSYNEQFF. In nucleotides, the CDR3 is TGTGCCAGCAGCTTAGCGGGAGTTTCCTACAATGAGCAGTTCTTC.

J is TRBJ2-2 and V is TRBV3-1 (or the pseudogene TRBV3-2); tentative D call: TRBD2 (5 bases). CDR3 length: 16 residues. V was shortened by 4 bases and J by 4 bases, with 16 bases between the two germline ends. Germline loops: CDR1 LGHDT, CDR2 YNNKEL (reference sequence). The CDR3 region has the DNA TGTGCCAGCAGCCTTCAAGCAGCGGATATCACCGGGGAGCTGTTTTTT. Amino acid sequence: CASSLQAADITGELFF.

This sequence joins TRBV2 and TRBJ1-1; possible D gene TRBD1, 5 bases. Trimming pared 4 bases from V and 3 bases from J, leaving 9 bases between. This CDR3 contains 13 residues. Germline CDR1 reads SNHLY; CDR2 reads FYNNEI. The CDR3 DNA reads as TGTGCCAGCAGTGTGGACACCTACACTGAAGCTTTCTTT. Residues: CASSVDTYTEAFF.